This T cell receptor (beta chain) originates from a study of beta chain features in type 1 diabetes (dated by TCRdb to the late 2010s). Concerning the study at large: Mean age, gender distribution, total cell number and subset yield were not different between patients and healthy donors. Across all samples, some 100,000,000 sorted cells were examined, and cell number per subset correlated strongly with RNA yield. The study compared the TCRB repertoires of sorted circulating CD4+ T cell subsets in recently diagnosed type 1 diabetes patients with those in matched healthy donors. Regulatory and stem cell-like memory subsets were obtained from only 8 patients and roughly 8 healthy donors, while naive and central memory subsets were obtained from all 30 or so donors. The paper's findings and limits, for the study overall: A moderate but significant shortening of TCRB CDR3 length was observed in type 1 diabetes patients in all four CD4+ subsets. At VDJ recombination sites, patients with type 1 diabetes made fewer insertions and deleted more nucleotides, a pattern implying thymic rearrangement abnormalities. PCR might favor shorter templates, but patient and control samples were amplified and corrected together, so any skew would affect both groups equally. Because cDNA was sequenced instead of genomic DNA, activated cells with high expression could be over-represented, although the groups did not differ in activation or CD3 levels. Naive, central memory and regulatory TCRB repertoires appeared to be more alike among patients than among healthy donors. HLA sub-analyses involved small numbers of individuals, so any influence of HLA type on TCRB rearrangement remained unresolved.

The entire isolated RNA was reverse transcribed using the High Capacity cDNA Reverse Transcription Kit, and thus expressed TCRB transcripts were sequenced. Deep immunoSEQ sequencing was applied to naive, central memory and regulatory T cell samples, giving an average of roughly 3.5 million total reads per sample. Sorted cells were lysed in RLT buffer, and RNA was extracted using DNase-treated RNeasy Micro or Mini kits according to cell number. Each cell subset was processed separately to prevent cross-contamination, with patient and healthy donor samples processed together. Using the immunoSEQ multiplex PCR, TCRB sequences were amplified from cDNA into 87-bp fragments spanning the CDR3 region. Sequencing of the amplicons was performed on the Illumina HiSeq platform. On the authors' methods: PCR bias was computationally corrected using synthetic template baselines, reads within Hamming distance 2 were collapsed, and singletons that could not be merged were discarded. Reads were aligned against IMGT to assign V, D and J genes, CDR3 length and insertions or deletions at six rearrangement sites. Within each subset, clonotype counts were normalized to sorted cell number, after which true diversity and Gini coefficients were computed with the tcR R package. The overlap coefficient, calculated on TCRB nucleotide sequences, was used to measure repertoire sharing. TCRdb took this table from immuneACCESS and kept in-frame rearrangements with V and J called. Such tables lack part of the clones; where checked against another copy, unresolved V genes explain under half of the gap, and the rest is unexplained. V, J and clone size were drawn from that table, and D and trimming were deduced from the DNA. The sample table holds almost 350,000 clones, of which 9.3% were seen once. About 1% of the sample goes to the ten largest clones.

Each donor gave one peripheral blood draw, averaging approximately 120 mL, which was collected into heparinised tubes. Naive, central memory, regulatory and stem cell-like memory CD4+ T cells were sorted on a BD FACSAria II using a panel including CD45RO, CCR7, CD25, CD127, CD95 and CD27. A purity above 95% was achieved for all sorted populations. PBMCs were separated immediately by Lymphoprep density gradient centrifugation and were stained directly, without being cultured. So that batch effects would be minimized, each experiment stained and sorted samples in pairs, pairing one healthy donor with one patient. Trimming takes 5 bases from V and 10 bases from J, and the germline ends sit 24 bases apart. The CDR3 runs 15 residues from the cysteine to the phenylalanine. Only the CDR3 region is kept as DNA, spanning 45 bases read in frame from base 1. The germline V gene (reference sequence) gives CDR1 as MNHNY and CDR2 as SVGAGI.

As for this clone: This clone's antigen is unknown. The input lacks base qualities; no much larger clone sits a single base away.

Material for sequencing was central memory CD4+ T cells from blood. The V gene is TRBV6-6 and the J gene is TRBJ2-7, and TRBD1 may be the D gene, going by 6 matching bases. The source of this sequence is a man under 40 with type 1 diabetes. The DNA sequence is as follows: TGTGCCAGCAGTCGCCCGGTACAGGGCCCTTCGCGCCAGTACTTC. Translated, this gives CASSRPVQGPSRQYF.